The following is a T cell receptor (beta chain) sequence with its context. Profiling relied on immunoSEQ multiplex PCR, and the TCRdb table lists in-frame clones only, not all of them. The sample has over 130,000 clones; about 80% are singletons. This sample was taken from a study of blood T cell repertoires in COVID-19. Germline CDR1 and CDR2: SGHTA and FQGNSA. The trim removed 2 bases at V and 0 bases at J, leaving 12 bases unmatched. The CDR3 is 19 residues long. This chain links TRBV7-2 with TRBJ2-1, with TRBD1 matching 8 bases. The sample consisted of peripheral blood. This receptor was identified in a man aged 70-80 years with acute or convalescent COVID-19. The CDR3 DNA reads TGTGCCAGCAGCTTACAGGGGGCACTTGCGCCGGTCTCCTACAATGAGCAGTTCTTC. Translated: CASSLQGALAPVSYNEQFF.